The 5 T cell receptor beta chains given below trace back to one sample, sequenced in a study of T-cell reconstitution after alpha-beta-depleted transplantation in children. Preparing the TCRbeta library involved the use of unique molecular identifiers. Each CDR3 protein gets one entry after TCRdb re-called the PCR reads with MiXCR. The sample holds some 81,000 distinct CDR3 sequences, around an eighth seen once. The sequencing used PBMCs, mostly from graft donor cells, collected 180 days after TCRalphabeta/CD19-depleted stem cell transplant. Receptor source: a male patient aged 2-9 years who had a stem cell transplant for acute lymphoblastic leukemia, so the T cells may come from the graft donor.

In its sample, this clonotype was seen a few times. The chain carries TRBV5-1 and TRBJ1-3; TRBD1 matches 8 bases. The germline gives CDR1 SGHRS, CDR2 YFSETQ. V shed 2 bases, J shed 4 bases, and the junction held 5 bases outside the gene matches. This CDR3 has 15 amino acids. CDR3 loop: CASSLPRDRGNTIYF. DNA for the CDR3: TGCGCCAGCAGCTTACCCCGGGACAGGGGAAACACCATATATTTT.

In its sample, this clonotype was seen a few times. The chain couples TRBV7-9 to TRBJ2-5; 11 positions agree with TRBD2. The CDR3 runs to 15 residues. V lost 3 bases, J lost 4 bases, and 4 bases stayed unmatched. CDR1 SEHNR and CDR2 FQNEAQ come from the germline V gene (reference sequence). The CDR3 DNA is TGTGCCAGCAGCTTCTTAGCGGGAGGGCTAGAGACCCAGTACTTC. Protein product: CASSFLAGGLETQYF.

This clonotype was counted only a few times. The V gene is TRBV7-2, the J gene TRBJ2-1; TRBD2 aligns across 14 bases. V lost 7 bases to trimming and J lost 6 bases; unmatched junction nucleotides: 2. The CDR3 is 14 amino acids. Germline CDR1 is SGHTA and CDR2 is FQGNSA. The chain's CDR3 is CASTTSGGANEQFF. In DNA form, the CDR3 reads TGTGCCAGCACGACTAGCGGGGGGGCCAATGAGCAGTTCTTC. Filled out from reference TRBV7-2 and TRBJ2-1, the complete variable domain reads GAGVSQSPSNKVTEKGKDVELRCDPISGHTALYWYRQSLGQGLEFLIYFQGNSAPDKSGLPSDRFSAERTGGSVSTLTIQRTQQEDSAVYLCASTTSGGANEQFFGPGTRLTVL.

This clonotype was detected ten times or more. The V call is TRBV12-3 or TRBV12-4, the J call TRBJ2-5; D perhaps matches TRBD1 (6 bases). The CDR3 extends over 12 amino acids. Trimming removed 5 bases from V and 3 bases from J, with 7 bases in between. The CDR3 DNA sequence: TGTGCCAGCAGTCACAGGGAAGAGACCCAGTACTTC. This sequence encodes CASSHREETQYF.

The chain is built from TRBV7-9 and TRBJ2-3; D gene ambiguous. Trimming pared 1 base from V and 0 bases from J, leaving 11 bases between. Germline CDR1 SEHNR, CDR2 FQNEAQ (reference sequence). CDR3 length: 16 residues. The CDR3: CASSLGNSLSTDTQYF. The CDR3 DNA sequence: TGTGCCAGCAGCTTAGGAAACAGCCTTAGCACAGATACGCAGTATTTT.